The 21 T cell receptor beta chains presented below share a single source sample, sequenced in a study of blood T cell repertoires in COVID-19. Profiled with immunoSEQ multiplex PCR; TCRdb holds only in-frame clones, not every one. This sample has about 200,000 clones, with 83% found just once. Source material: PBMCs or T cells enriched from blood (not recorded which). The source of these receptors is a woman aged 45-59 years who had been exposed to COVID-19.

This clone occurred once. The CDR3 is CASSYSGGETQYF. The CDR3 DNA sequence: TGTGCCAGCAGTTACTCCGGGGGGGAGACCCAGTACTTC. The chain combines TRBV6-5 with TRBJ2-5, with 7 bases aligning to TRBD2. The CDR3 consists of 13 residues. In germline, CDR1 is MNHEY, CDR2 SVGAGI. J lost 5 bases, V lost 0 bases, and 0 bases had no gene match.

As DNA, the CDR3 is TGTGCCAGCAGCTTAGAGGCGGGCGTTGCCTACGAGCAGTACTTC. It encodes CASSLEAGVAYEQYF. This rearrangement joins TRBV11-2 to TRBJ2-7; D possibly corresponds to TRBD2 (5 bases). CDR3 size: 15 residues. Per germline, CDR1 SGHAT and CDR2 FQNNGV. Trimming left V 0 bases short and J 2 bases short, with 11 bases between. Full variable domain (remainder filled in from reference TRBV11-2 and TRBJ2-7): EAGVAQSPRYKIIEKRQSVAFWCNPISGHATLYWYQQILGQGPKLLIQFQNNGVVDDSQLPKDRFSAERLKGVDSTLKIQPAKLEDSAVYLCASSLEAGVAYEQYFGPGTRLTVT.

The chain links TRBV12-3 or TRBV12-4 to TRBJ1-1, with D possibly TRBD1 on 5 matching bases. The CDR3 has 13 residues. With 7 bases removed from V and 3 bases from J, the gap between germline ends came to 12 bases. The CDR3 protein is CASTLGDYTEAFF. The CDR3 DNA is TGTGCCAGCACCTTAGGGGATTACACTGAAGCTTTCTTT.

V and J are TRBV30 and TRBJ2-2, with TRBD1 as a possible D gene (5 bases). The V and J ends lost 0 bases and 4 bases respectively, with 6 bases between them. Germline assignment: CDR1 GTSNPN and CDR2 SVGIG (reference sequence). This CDR3 contains 13 residues. The CDR3 DNA reads TGTGCCTGGAGTGTAGACAGCACCGGGGAGCTGTTTTTT. It yields the protein CAWSVDSTGELFF.

The genes are TRBV7-8 and TRBJ1-3; 7 nucleotides align to TRBD1. CDR1 and CDR2 from the germline V gene are SGHVS and FQNEAQ. This CDR3 region has 16 residues. V trimming: 4 bases; J trimming: 0 bases; junction bases outside the gene matches: 6. CDR3 in DNA: TGTGCCAGCAGCTCCTACCAGGGGGGCTCTGGAAACACCATATATTTT. Its protein is CASSSYQGGSGNTIYF.

J is TRBJ1-1 and V is TRBV10-3; 8 nucleotides match TRBD1. Unmatched junction bases numbered 6, after V lost 3 bases and J lost 6 bases. CDR3 length equals 14 residues. Germline CDR1 is ENHRY and CDR2 is SYGVKD. This CDR3 is CAISDYRGSAEAFF. CDR3 sequence (DNA): TGTGCCATCAGTGATTACAGGGGGAGCGCTGAAGCTTTCTTT.

Notes on this clone: The identical CDR3 is also encoded by other nucleotide sequences in the sample. The chain's CDR3 is CASSGGRNTEAFF. The CDR3 region has the DNA TGCGCCAGCAGCGGCGGTAGGAACACTGAAGCTTTCTTT. The chain combines TRBV5-1 with TRBJ1-1; D remains ambiguous. This CDR3 has 13 residues. The V end was cut by 4 bases, the J end by 1 base, with 8 bases between. Germline CDR1 reads SGHRS; CDR2 reads YFSETQ.

The chain is built from TRBV11-2 and TRBJ2-3; D gene unclear. CDR3 size: 13 residues. Looked up from germline, CDR1 is SGHAT and CDR2 is FQNNGV. With 1 base removed from V and 7 bases from J, the gap between germline ends came to 9 bases. CDR3 coding DNA: TGTGCCAGCAGCTTAGTTCTAGAACATACGCAGTATTTT. Amino acid sequence: CASSLVLEHTQYF.

In this sample, this clone turned up many times. This chain links TRBV29-1 with TRBJ2-5; D is ambiguous. With 2 bases removed from V and 5 bases from J, the gap between germline ends came to 12 bases. This CDR3 spans 13 amino acids. Germline V CDR1 and CDR2: SQVTM, ANQGSEA. CDR3 amino acids: CSVETNSPETQYF. DNA for the CDR3: TGCAGCGTTGAAACAAATTCCCCGGAGACCCAGTACTTC.

About this clone itself: A read error may explain this, as a much larger clone is one base away. Distinct nucleotide sequences in the sample also encode this CDR3. CDR3 sequence reads: CASSLIRGGNTIYF. Written as DNA, the CDR3 is TGTGCCAGCAGCTTAATACGGGGTGGAAACACCATATATTTT. The chain recombines TRBV11-2 with TRBJ1-3, with D unclear. The CDR3 totals 14 residues. Germline V gene data show CDR1 as SGHAT and CDR2 as FQNNGV. With 2 bases removed from V and 3 bases from J, the gap between germline ends came to 8 bases.

This sequence joins TRBV19 and TRBJ1-5; 7 bases map to TRBD1. Trimming at V came to 5 bases and at J to 7 bases, leaving 11 bases not matched to a gene. Germline CDR1 is LNHDA and CDR2 is SQIVND (reference sequence). This CDR3 is 15 amino acids long. CDR3 sequence (DNA): TGTGCCAGTAGTCCCACCGACAGGGCCGGGCAGCCCCAGCATTTT. This codes for CASSPTDRAGQPQHF.

Regarding this clone: The same CDR3 arises from other DNA sequences in this sample as well. This chain connects TRBV3-1 (or the pseudogene TRBV3-2) to TRBJ1-1, with D possibly matching TRBD1 (6 bases). V lost 1 base, J lost 5 bases, and 11 bases lay in between. In germline, CDR1 is LGHDT, CDR2 YNNKEL (reference sequence). The CDR3 loop spans 14 amino acids. The CDR3 loop reads CASSQGGGRTEAFF. CDR3 DNA sequence: TGTGCCAGCAGCCAAGGAGGGGGTAGGACTGAAGCTTTCTTT.

CDR3 in amino acids: CASSRRGSSDTQYF. For the CDR3, the DNA is TGTGCCAGCAGCCGGCGGGGGAGTTCAGATACGCAGTATTTT. The chain joins TRBV11-2 to TRBJ2-3; 7 bases are shared with TRBD2. CDR3 length equals 14 residues. Germline trimming cut 5 bases from V and 4 bases from J; bases unmatched to any gene: 6. CDR1 is SGHAT and CDR2 is FQNNGV in the germline V gene.

CDR3 protein: CASRIGTGGPYTF. The CDR3 region has the DNA TGTGCCAGCAGAATCGGGACAGGGGGACCCTACACCTTC. The gene calls are TRBV2 and TRBJ1-2; 11 bases fit TRBD1. J gave up 10 bases and V 6 bases, and 7 bases lay outside the gene matches. CDR3 length equals 13 residues. The germline V gene has CDR1 SNHLY and CDR2 FYNNEI.

V usage is TRBV6-5 and J usage is TRBJ2-3; weak D call: TRBD1 (5 bases). The CDR3 totals 15 residues. The germline V gene encodes CDR1 MNHEY and CDR2 SVGAGI. V was pared by 8 bases and J by 2 bases, with 17 bases between. In nucleotides, the CDR3 is TGTGCCAGCCCGACGGAAGGGGCCTTCACAGATACGCAGTATTTT. This codes for CASPTEGAFTDTQYF.

V usage is TRBV24-1 and J usage is TRBJ2-2, with TRBD1 identical over 9 bases. The CDR3 consists of 12 residues. Germline loops: CDR1 KGHDR, CDR2 SFDVKD. With 7 bases clipped from V and 16 bases from J, the junction kept 9 bases outside the gene matches. The CDR3 coding sequence is TGTGCCACCAGCCCCCGGGACAGGGTCTGGTTTTTT. The encoded protein is CATSPRDRVWFF.

The chain combines TRBV6-1 with TRBJ2-7, with TRBD1 as a possible D gene (6 bases). CDR3 length equals 15 residues. Trimming took 2 bases from V and 3 from J, leaving 14 bases between them. Germline V gene data show CDR1 as MNHNS and CDR2 as SASEGT. CDR3: CASSEQDRALYEQYF. The CDR3 DNA sequence: TGTGCCAGCAGTGAACAGGACAGAGCCCTCTACGAGCAGTACTTC.

J is TRBJ2-2 and V is TRBV11-2, with unresolved D. Germline loops: CDR1 SGHAT, CDR2 FQNNGV. The V end lost 1 base, the J end lost 0 bases, and 9 bases lay between the germline ends. CDR3 length: 16 residues. CDR3 protein: CASSLVITANTGELFF. CDR3 DNA: TGTGCCAGCAGCTTAGTTATAACGGCGAACACCGGGGAGCTGTTTTTT.

J is TRBJ2-7 and V is TRBV15; D perhaps matches TRBD2 (6 bases). Per the germline V gene, CDR1 is LNHNV and CDR2 is YYDKDF (reference sequence). The CDR3 totals 13 residues. The V end was cut by 8 bases, the J end by 9 bases, with 20 bases between. CDR3 region: CATGRDSGTVQYF. The DNA of the CDR3 is TGTGCCACCGGACGGGACTCGGGTACGGTGCAGTACTTC.

CDR3 coding DNA: TGTGCCGCCCGGCCTGGGCAGTTGAACACTGAAGCTTTCTTT. The encoded protein is CAARPGQLNTEAFF. V is TRBV10-3 and J is TRBJ1-1; no clear D gene. The CDR3 runs 14 residues. Deletions cut 11 bases from V and 0 bases from J, with 16 bases between. Germline lookup yields CDR1 ENHRY and CDR2 SYGVKD.

J is TRBJ2-5 and V is TRBV18; 8 bases map to TRBD1. Germline V CDR1 and CDR2: KGHSH, LQKENI. This CDR3 is 14 amino acids long. V gave up 3 bases and J gave up 3 bases; unmatched junction bases: 3. This chain's CDR3 is CASSPETGEETQYF. CDR3 sequence (DNA): TGTGCCAGCTCACCTGAGACAGGGGAAGAGACCCAGTACTTC.